This entry is about one T cell receptor (beta chain). What antigen it recognizes has not been identified. Within one base of it there is no much larger clone, and no base qualities were kept. The germline V gene sets CDR1 to SGHTA and CDR2 to FQGNSA. The CDR3 contains 15 residues, cysteine and phenylalanine counted. Left in the record is the CDR3 DNA by itself, 45 bases read in frame from the first base. V lost 5 bases and J lost 9 bases, and the count of bases not matched to a germline gene is 10. This sample is part of a study of shared clonotypes between healthy human individuals (dated by TCRdb to 2020 to 2021). As for the study more broadly: Three men and two women, aged 18 to 49 years, made up the cohort. For each donor, three plates each were used for CD4 naive and CD4 memory, two plates were used for CD8 naive, and one plate was used for CD8 memory. To estimate repertoire size and how much clonotypes are shared between individuals, the study performed deep sequencing of blood TCR repertoires from five healthy adults. To increase sequencing depth and limit assay-specific biases, TCR repertoire library preparation and sequencing were carried out by different laboratories using diverse techniques. Per donor, leukapheresis produced somewhere between about 0.94 and 9.5 billion PBMCs. The research as a whole found: The small number of donors limited the genetic and exposure-history diversity represented. Estimated clonotype richness was generally larger for naive than for memory subsets. Sampling was restricted to blood, and TCR repertoires in tissues likely differ from the TCR repertoires found in blood. Higher generation probabilities were observed for clonotypes shared by all four sorted-subset donors than for non-shared clonotypes. Sharing across a handful of donors was observed for roughly 5.4% of naive CD4, under 4% of naive CD8, 2% to 2.5% of memory CD4, and about 0.38% of memory CD8 clonotypes. Rarefaction of sorted-subset datasets indicated incomplete sequencing despite the large sequencing depth. Pairwise subsampling indicated that sequencing depth was expected to affect the degree of clonotype sharing among donors.

TCR CDR3 regions were amplified from genomic DNA by multiplex PCR using the deep immunoSEQ assay. Genomic DNA extracted from each cell subset was distributed evenly over all wells of several immunoSEQ 96-well plates, and each plate served as one replicate. Each replicate PCR for sorted subsets received about 200 ng genomic DNA, equal to about 30,000 T cell genomes. Purified libraries were measured with a Qubit 3.0 fluorometer, size-checked on a Bioanalyzer 2100, and measured again with the KAPA Library Quantification kit. A separate single-read 150-cycle Illumina NextSeq 550 flow cell was used to sequence each immunoSEQ 96-well plate. In the source study's methods: Because only junctional sequences without quality scores were contained in the immunoSEQ output, filtering matching that applied to full-length reads could not be performed. Sequences were annotated with PyIR, a Python wrapper for IgBLAST v1.9, using IMGT germline references to assign V/J genes and CDR3. Any read was removed if the V/J assignment was weak (E-value above 1e-6), the CDR3 was missing, or the read contained stop codons, out-of-frame junctions, or ambiguous translated residues. V3J clonotypes were defined as sequences sharing an identical inferred V gene, J gene, and CDR3 amino acid sequence. To compute the percentage overlap between repertoires, the number of shared unique clonotypes was divided by the size of the smaller repertoire. Repertoire richness was assessed with RTK rarefaction, the Chao1 estimator, and Recon v2.1 estimates of unobserved clonotypes. Generation probabilities were computed with OLGA for all TCRbeta clonotypes obtained by the gDNA method from four donors. Held by TCRdb, this immuneACCESS table contains in-frame sequences only and omits some clones. Under half of the omission traces to an unresolved V gene where checked; the cause of the rest is unknown. V and J calls and clone size are given by that table; D and trimming were obtained from the DNA. The sample yields 2 million to 2.5 million clones; under 95% were counted once. Clones ranked in the top ten supply about 0.38% of the sample.

Donors were healthy HIV-negative adults with no recently reported acute infections or vaccinations. All donors were Caucasian adults living in Nashville, Tennessee, USA. CD4+ T cells were enriched by magnetic negative selection; naive cells were then positively selected on CD45RA, and the negative fraction formed the memory subset. After blood collection by leukapheresis, PBMCs were isolated using Ficoll-Histopaque density gradient centrifugation and then cryopreserved in the vapor phase of liquid nitrogen. Purity and quantity of every magnetically sorted T cell population were checked by analytical flow cytometry. Genomic DNA was isolated from every sorted fraction and measured by UV absorbance on a Nanodrop 2000c.

What was sequenced was naive CD4+ T cells from PBMCs. The cell subset or site label here, explained by the study, means: CD45RA+ positively selected. The rearrangement joined TRBV7-2 to TRBJ2-1, with 10 bases matching TRBD2. The TCR was taken from a man between 18 and 35 years old in good health. Some clones in this sample may be carry-over from other donors' samples. The nucleotide sequence is TGTGCCAGCAGCCCATTTCGAGCGGGAGGGCTTGAGCAGTTCTTC. Its amino acids are CASSPFRAGGLEQFF.